The subject of this entry is one TCR beta chain. This clone was recorded only once. Its antigen target is currently unknown. Per-base qualities were not stored, and no clone one base away is much larger. The immunoSEQ Assay, a bias-controlled multiplex PCR, was used to amplify TCRbeta CDR3 regions from genomic DNA. In the paper's pipeline: Nucleated cell counts per sample were estimated from amplification of reference gene primers within the assay. To quantify the absolute abundance of each unique TCRbeta CDR3 rearrangement, sequence reads were collapsed and filtered. For each sample, productive Simpson clonality was calculated as the square root of Simpson's diversity index across productive rearrangements. TCRdb stores this immuneACCESS table with in-frame sequences only. Part of the clones is absent; in the studies checked, under half of the shortfall reflects unresolved V genes, and no reason is known for the rest. For V, J and clone size, that table is used; D and trimming come from the DNA. The sample records tens of thousands of clones, approximately 86% of which are singletons. The leading ten clones occupy 7.2% of the sample.

Collaborating institutions collected whole blood in K2EDTA tubes following their own protocols. Collaborator samples were shipped for TCRbeta analysis as frozen whole blood, isolated PBMCs, or DNA extracted from either sample type. This specimen comes from a study of blood T cell repertoires in COVID-19 (dated by TCRdb to 2018 to 2020). A note on the overall study: Samples covering the acute and convalescent phases of COVID-19 were provided by collaborators in the United States, Italy and Spain. The repertoires were released in a freely available public database intended as a resource for research on the immune response to SARS-CoV-2. The samples were drawn from two sources: the first 160 participants of the ongoing ImmuneRACE study, and 1,254 subjects contributed by 6 global collaborators. Deeply sampled blood TCRbeta repertoires from subjects exposed to, actively infected with, or recovered from COVID-19 were included in the dataset. A de-identified subject ID, COVID-19 status, age in years and sex were almost always included in the sample metadata. The prospective study material was composed of cDNA or gDNA derived from T cells, B-cell-depleted T cells, or PBMCs. HLA class I and class II types, where available, came from metadata supplied by the sample provider rather than from assay-based typing.

The paper as a whole reports these results and caveats: Clinical and demographic metadata were provided uncurated, with the amount varying by source and participant.

This clonotype originated in a human donor in a cohort sampled during active COVID-19. The sample consisted of peripheral blood.

The CDR3 corresponds to CASSATSGGADTQYF. The nucleotide sequence is given as TGTGCCAGCAGCGCCACTAGCGGGGGAGCAGATACGCAGTATTTT. This receptor chain uses TRBV7-8 and TRBJ2-3; a stretch of 11 junction bases matches TRBD2. Clipping removes 5 bases from V and 4 bases from J, with 5 as the unmatched junction base count. The CDR3, cysteine through phenylalanine, is 15 amino acids long. The kept DNA is CDR3 alone, 45 bases in frame from the first base. Reading the germline V gene gives CDR1 SGHVS and CDR2 FQNEAQ.